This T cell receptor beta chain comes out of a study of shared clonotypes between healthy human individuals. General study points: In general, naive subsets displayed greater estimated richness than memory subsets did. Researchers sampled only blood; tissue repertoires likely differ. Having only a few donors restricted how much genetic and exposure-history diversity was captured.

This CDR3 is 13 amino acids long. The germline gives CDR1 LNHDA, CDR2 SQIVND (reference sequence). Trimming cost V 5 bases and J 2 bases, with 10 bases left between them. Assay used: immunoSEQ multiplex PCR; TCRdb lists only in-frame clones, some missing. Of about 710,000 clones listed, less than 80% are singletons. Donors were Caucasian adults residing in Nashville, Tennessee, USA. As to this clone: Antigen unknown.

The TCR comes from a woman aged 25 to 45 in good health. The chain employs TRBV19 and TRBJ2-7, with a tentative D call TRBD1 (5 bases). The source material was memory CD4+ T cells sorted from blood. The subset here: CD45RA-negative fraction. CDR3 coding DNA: TGTGCCAGTAGTGGGGCCATAGCCTACGAGCAGTACTTC. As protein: CASSGAIAYEQYF.